This record covers a single T cell receptor beta chain. Its matching antigen is unknown. Each donor's status was that of a healthy bone marrow donor. The sample belongs to a study of cytomegalovirus exposure and HLA in healthy donors. The study's findings and limits: A link between a missense DCLRE1C variant and TCR beta V- and J-gene trimming emerged from a later analysis. The authors later found most CMV-associated TCR beta chains appeared HLA-restricted. A later analysis reportedly identified an Asian-associated ancestry cluster as carrying fewer N-insertions than the approximately 620-donor mean.

This CDR3 contains 15 residues. Between the trimmed V and J ends, which lost 6 bases and 1 base, there was a span of 15 bases. From germline, CDR1 is SNHLY and CDR2 FYNNEI. Primers for the PCR totalled 60 Vbeta and 13 Jbeta. Only in-frame clones appear in the TCRdb table, and some are missing; sequencing was by immunoSEQ multiplex PCR. The sample has more than 130,000 clones, 70% to 80% seen once; the top ten hold about 5%. The origin of this receptor is a male donor in good health and CMV-seronegative. The rearrangement joins TRBV2 to TRBJ1-1, with TRBD1 as a possible D gene (5 bases). Sequenced: PBMCs. The CDR3 DNA reads as TGTGCCAGCAGCAAGGGAAGGGGAGGGAACACTGAAGCTTTCTTT. It encodes CASSKGRGGNTEAFF. Full variable domain (missing parts from reference TRBV2 and TRBJ1-1): EPEVTQTPSHQVTQMGQEVILRCVPISNHLYFYWYRQILGQKVEFLVSFYNNEISEKSEIFDDQFSVERPDGSNFTLKIRSTKLEDSAMYFCASSKGRGGNTEAFFGQGTRLTVV.